The clone carrying this T cell receptor beta chain was recorded a few times. Its specificity is unknown. CDR3 length: 14 amino acids. Germline V gene data show CDR1 as SGHVS and CDR2 as FNYEAQ. V lost 6 bases to trimming and J lost 2 bases, with 11 bases between them. The data were taken from a study of cytotoxic CD8 clonotypes in ibrutinib-treated CLL. The sequencing depth, 1 in 200,000 to 1 in 1 million T cells, was the target. The data were produced by immunoSEQ multiplex PCR, yet TCRdb's version contains in-frame clones alone and is incomplete. The sample lists under 75,000 clones; approximately 71% were seen once. Study-wide results and caveats: Sustained-remission and progressing patients' sampling times differed.

This TCR was recovered from a human donor with chronic lymphocytic leukemia. The material sequenced was PBMCs, taken after 12 months of ibrutinib treatment. V usage is TRBV7-6 and J usage is TRBJ1-3, with D perhaps matching TRBD1 (6 bases). DNA of the CDR3: TGTGCCAGCAGTCCCAGGGGAACTGGAAACACCATATATTTT. This sequence encodes CASSPRGTGNTIYF.